The 21 T cell receptor beta chains below come from one sample, sequenced in a study of Graves' ophthalmopathy and Graves' hyperthyroidism. RNA transcripts served as template for amplifying TCR beta CDR3 sequences. The first-round RT-PCR employed HTBI primers together with the Qiagen OneStep RT-PCR kit. A multiplex PCR was then performed as the second round. TCRdb itself ran the multiplex PCR reads through MiXCR, one entry per CDR3 protein. This table holds some 250,000 distinct CDR3 sequences, about 46% found once. Sequencing was done on a sample of peripheral blood. These receptors all stem from an adult man with Graves' ophthalmopathy.

This clonotype was observed a few times. This chain joins TRBV20-1 and TRBJ2-7; perhaps TRBD1 as D (6 bases). CDR1 is DFQATT and CDR2 is SNEGSKA in the germline V gene (reference sequence). V was trimmed by 3 bases and J by 3 bases, leaving 9 bases between them. This CDR3 region has 12 residues. The CDR3, as DNA: TGCAGTGCTAGGCCGGACAGCTACGAGCAGTACTTC. It is translated as CSARPDSYEQYF.

The V and J genes are TRBV20-1 and TRBJ2-7; 9 bases align to TRBD1. The CDR3 contains 17 residues. In germline, CDR1 is DFQATT, CDR2 SNEGSKA (reference sequence). The junction had 17 bases not matched to a gene; V was cut back by 3 bases and J by 5 bases. The CDR3 sequence is CSARGTGGIVGVDEQYF. In DNA form, the CDR3 reads TGCAGTGCTAGGGGCACAGGGGGCATCGTGGGGGTCGACGAGCAGTACTTC.

The V gene is TRBV2, the J gene TRBJ1-1, with D uncertain. V lost 0 bases and J lost 1, with 6 bases in between. Germline V lookup: CDR1 SNHLY, CDR2 FYNNEI. The CDR3 runs 14 residues. CDR3 sequence reads: CASSEATGNTEAFF. CDR3 nucleotides: TGTGCCAGCAGTGAAGCTACCGGGAACACTGAAGCTTTCTTT.

The chain carries TRBV5-1 and TRBJ2-2; D ambiguous. CDR1 SGHRS and CDR2 YFSETQ come from the germline V gene. Trimming stripped 5 bases from V and 3 bases from J, with 11 bases between. The CDR3 is 14 amino acids. The CDR3 bases are TGCGCCAGCAGGGGCAGGCCTTACACCGGGGAGCTGTTTTTT. Translated, it gives CASRGRPYTGELFF. Variable domain in full (rest from reference TRBV5-1 and TRBJ2-2): KAGVTQTPRYLIKTRGQQVTLSCSPISGHRSVSWYQQTPGQGLQFLFEYFSETQRNKGNFPGRFSGRQFSNSRSEMNVSTLELGDSALYLCASRGRPYTGELFFGEGSRLTVL.

This clonotype was seen more than once but under ten times. The chain uses TRBV12-3 or TRBV12-4 and TRBJ2-7; the D gene is possibly TRBD2 (6 bases). The CDR3 is made up of 14 amino acids. V was cut by 4 bases and J by 6 bases, with 16 bases left in between. The chain's CDR3 is CASSSAGSLSEQYF. Written as DNA, the CDR3 is TGTGCCAGCAGTTCGGCGGGAAGTCTCTCCGAGCAGTACTTC.

The chain carries TRBV15 and TRBJ1-5; D uncertain. Trimming cost V 0 bases and J 6 bases, with 9 bases left between them. This CDR3 has 14 amino acids. Germline V gene sequence: CDR1 LNHNV, CDR2 YYDKDF (reference sequence). DNA for the CDR3: TGTGCCACCAGCAGAGAATTTAGAGGTCAGCCCCAGCATTTT. It codes for CATSREFRGQPQHF.

Ten or more counts support this clonotype. The J gene is TRBJ1-5, the V gene TRBV10-3; D is possibly TRBD1 (6 bases). Per germline, CDR1 ENHRY and CDR2 SYGVKD. Deletions cut 4 bases from V and 1 base from J, with 11 bases between. The CDR3 loop spans 15 amino acids. The CDR3 protein is CAISAQGGSNQPQHF. The CDR3 nucleotides are TGTGCCATCAGTGCACAGGGCGGCAGCAATCAGCCCCAGCATTTT.

V and J are TRBV29-1 and TRBJ1-4; TRBD1 is a possible D gene (5 bases). Trimming cost V 7 bases and J 5 bases, with 14 bases left between them. The CDR3 consists of 13 residues. Germline loops: CDR1 SQVTM, CDR2 ANQGSEA. The DNA of the CDR3 is TGCAGCGGGGGGGGAGGGCCGAATGAAAAACTGTTTTTT. Its protein is CSGGGGPNEKLFF.

The CDR3 DNA follows: TGTGCCAGCAGTTGGGACAGCACTGGAAACACCATATATTTT. This encodes CASSWDSTGNTIYF. The rearrangement uses TRBV2 and TRBJ1-3, with 7 nucleotides matching TRBD1. Germline assignment: CDR1 SNHLY and CDR2 FYNNEI. This CDR3 has 14 residues. J gave up 2 bases and V 5 bases, and 3 bases lay outside the gene matches.

The J gene is TRBJ1-6, the V gene TRBV6-5; 10 positions match TRBD1. This CDR3 is built from 15 residues. Germline V gene sequence: CDR1 MNHEY, CDR2 SVGAGI. Trimming took 5 bases from V and 7 from J; bases not matched to a gene: 5. The CDR3 loop reads CASSDPGQGNSPLHF. Written as DNA, the CDR3 is TGTGCCAGCAGTGACCCGGGACAGGGGAATTCACCCCTCCACTTT.

The J gene is TRBJ1-2, the V gene TRBV20-1, with D possibly TRBD1 on 6 matching bases. V dropped 5 bases and J dropped 8 bases, with 9 bases sitting between them. The CDR3 is 10 residues long. Germline lookup yields CDR1 DFQATT and CDR2 SNEGSKA (reference sequence). The CDR3 bases are TGCAGTGCTGAGGGGGAAGGCTACACCTTC. Its protein is CSAEGEGYTF.

The rearrangement joins TRBV9 to TRBJ2-2, with unresolved D. This CDR3 contains 15 residues. The V end was cut by 7 bases, the J end by 7 bases, with 20 bases between. CDR1 is SGDLS, CDR2 YYNGEE, per germline. DNA of the CDR3: TGTGCCAGCTCACCACCGAGTCGAGGAATCGGGGAGCTGTTTTTT. Translation gives CASSPPSRGIGELFF. Drawing the rest from reference TRBV9 and TRBJ2-2, the complete variable domain is DSGVTQTPKHLITATGQRVTLRCSPRSGDLSVYWYQQSLDQGLQFLIQYYNGEERAKGNILERFSAQQFPDLHSELNLSSLELGDSALYFCASSPPSRGIGELFFGEGSRLTVL.

Notes on this clonotype: The germline gene is not matched at one end of the junction; a read error may be the cause. This sequence joins TRBV7-8 and TRBJ2-2; D not certain. This CDR3 contains 14 residues. CDR1 is SGHVS, CDR2 FQNEAQ, per germline. In DNA form, the CDR3 reads TGTGCCAGCAGCTTAGCGGAGAACAGCGGGGAGCTGTTTTTT. Amino acid sequence: CASSLAENSGELFF. The whole variable domain, remainder taken from reference TRBV7-8 and TRBJ2-2, is GAGVSQSPRYKVAKRGQDVALRCDPISGHVSLFWYQQALGQGPEFLTYFQNEAQLDKSGLPSDRFFAERPEGSVSTLKIQRTQQEDSAVYLCASSLAENSGELFFGEGSRLTVL.

The chain joins TRBV5-6 to TRBJ1-2; TRBD1 might be the D (5 bases). V shed 0 bases and J shed 3 bases, with 15 bases lying between them. Germline V lookup: CDR1 SGHDT, CDR2 YYEEEE. The CDR3 is made up of 16 amino acids. The CDR3 is CASSLGRTPGDYGYTF. DNA of the CDR3: TGTGCCAGCAGCTTGGGTAGGACACCTGGGGACTATGGCTACACCTTC.

Of note for this clonotype: A read error may account for a junction end that differs from germline. The genes are TRBV19 and TRBJ1-3; 7 bases align to TRBD1. CDR1 LNHDA and CDR2 SQIVND come from the germline V gene (reference sequence). The CDR3 sequence is 15 residues long. CDR3: CASIRDSSSGNTVYF. CDR3 nucleotides: TGTGCCAGTATCCGGGACAGCAGCTCTGGAAACACCGTATATTTT.

This clonotype was counted a few times. V usage is TRBV29-1 and J usage is TRBJ1-1; the match to TRBD1 covers 7 bases. In germline, CDR1 is SQVTM, CDR2 ANQGSEA. The length of the CDR3 is 14 residues. Unmatched junction bases numbered 9, after V lost 5 bases and J lost 3 bases. This CDR3 reads CSVPPRGAYTEAFF. CDR3 DNA sequence: TGCAGCGTTCCCCCCAGGGGGGCCTACACTGAAGCTTTCTTT.

The V and J genes are TRBV24-1 and TRBJ2-2; no reliable D call. Trimming took off 6 bases at V and 2 bases at J, with 0 bases between the two ends. In germline, CDR1 is KGHDR, CDR2 SFDVKD. The CDR3 consists of 11 residues. This chain's CDR3 is CATSNTGELFF. CDR3 nucleotide sequence: TGTGCCACCAGTAACACCGGGGAGCTGTTTTTT.

The rearrangement uses TRBV12-3 or TRBV12-4 and TRBJ2-5; either TRBD1 or TRBD2 may fit D (5 bases each). This CDR3 spans 15 amino acids. V dropped 6 bases and J dropped 5 bases, with 19 bases sitting between them. The CDR3 region is CASSPNLGPRETQYF. The CDR3 DNA reads TGTGCCAGCAGCCCCAATTTGGGACCCCGGGAGACCCAGTACTTC.

This clonotype was detected a few times. The CDR3 DNA follows: TGTGCCAGCAGCTCGGACGGAGCTCTTGGCTACACCTTC. It yields the protein CASSSDGALGYTF. V and J are TRBV7-3 and TRBJ1-2; no definite D call. There are 13 residues in the CDR3. Trimming removed 4 bases from V and 7 bases from J, with 13 bases in between. The germline gives CDR1 SGHTA, CDR2 FQGTGA.

This clonotype has just a few counts. This chain connects TRBV5-1 to TRBJ1-1, with D possibly being TRBD1 (5 bases). From germline, CDR1 is SGHRS and CDR2 YFSETQ. CDR3 length: 15 residues. With 0 bases removed from V and 0 bases from J, the gap between germline ends came to 9 bases. CDR3 coding DNA: TGCGCCAGCAGCTTGGGTGGGACGGTGAACACTGAAGCTTTCTTT. Amino acids: CASSLGGTVNTEAFF.

V usage is TRBV14 and J usage is TRBJ2-7; 7 bases align to TRBD1. CDR1 is SGHDN and CDR2 is FVKESK in the germline V gene. CDR3 length: 15 amino acids. V lost 5 bases and J lost 2; bases outside the gene matches: 9. CDR3 bases: TGTGCCAGCAGCACGGGGACAGCCTTTACCTACGAGCAGTACTTC. As protein: CASSTGTAFTYEQYF.